This T cell receptor (beta chain) was documented in a study of shared T cell receptors in the human thymus. Only in-frame clones appear in the TCRdb table, and some are missing; sequencing was by immunoSEQ multiplex PCR. This sample carries around 730,000 clones, 70% to 90% of them seen once, and the ten largest clones take 0.008% to 0.011%. CDR1 is KGHSH and CDR2 is LQKENI in the germline V gene. Trimming stripped 7 bases from V and 6 bases from J, with 15 bases between. CDR3 length: 14 residues. These data also formed part of another study, on human thymus T cells. From that report: Corrective heart surgery yielded resections, and these provided the thymus tissue.

The TCR originated in a girl less than two years old with a congenital heart defect. The chain combines TRBV18 with TRBJ2-2; D possibly corresponds to TRBD2 (5 bases). Sequenced material: thymocytes. The CDR3 coding sequence is TGTGCCAGCTGGCTGACTAAGTCCGCCGGGGAGCTGTTTTTT. Its protein is CASWLTKSAGELFF.